The rows below give T cell receptor beta chains drawn from one sample of a study of OX40 agonist ivuxolimab in advanced cancers. Clones were read by immunoSEQ multiplex PCR, and TCRdb kept only the in-frame ones, dropping some. The repertoire holds under 80,000 clones, with approximately 88% as singletons. The input for sequencing was CD4+ or CD8+ T cells sorted from blood, taken in a trial of the OX40 agonist ivuxolimab. These receptors came from an adult with an advanced solid tumor such as melanoma, head and neck, liver or kidney cancer. Both conserved end residues are part of each CDR3. A D gene is named only where the DNA matches it firmly. A row's size may be missing; if present it is once, few, many or a size class.

J gene | clone size | V gene | D gene | CDR3 DNA | CDR3 protein
TRBJ1-2 | once | TRBV19 | TRBD1 | TGTGCCAGTAGCCCGGGACAGGGGAAGTACGGCTACACCTTC | CASSPGQGKYGYTF
TRBJ1-5 | - | TRBV28 | - | TGTGCCAGCTCGCCTCAGGGGTACCGGCAGCCCCAGCATTTT | CASSPQGYRQPQHF
TRBJ2-6 | - | TRBV2 | - | TGTGCCAGCAGCGGGAGCGGGGCCAACGTCCTGACTTTC | CASSGSGANVLTF
TRBJ2-2 | - | TRBV7-2 | - | TGTGCCAGCAGCTTGGCGACAGGCACCGGGGAGCTGTTTTTT | CASSLATGTGELFF
TRBJ2-2 | - | TRBV19 | TRBD2 | TGTGCCAGTAGTACCTCCCAGATTGCGGGAGAGACTGGTACCGGGGAGCTGTTTTTT | CASSTSQIAGETGTGELFF
TRBJ2-5 | once | TRBV19 | TRBD1 | TGTGCCAGTAGTCACAGGGGGTCAGAGACCCAGTACTTC | CASSHRGSETQYF
TRBJ2-7 | - | TRBV25-1 | TRBD1 | TGTGCCAGCAGTGGAACAGGGGGCGCGGGGGAGCAGTACTTC | CASSGTGGAGEQYF
TRBJ2-1 | - | TRBV6-5 | - | TGTGCCAGCAGTTCGCGGGCTGGAGGGGGAGAGCAGTTCTTC | CASSSRAGGGEQFF
TRBJ1-1 | - | TRBV11-2 | - | TGTGCCAGCAGCTTGCTAGTCTTGAACACTGAAGCTTTCTTT | CASSLLVLNTEAFF
TRBJ1-1 | few | TRBV5-4 | TRBD1 | TGTGCCAGCAGCTGGGGACAGTTGAACACTGAAGCTTTCTTT | CASSWGQLNTEAFF
TRBJ2-7 | - | TRBV7-6 | - | TGTGCCAGCAGCTTGGGCTCGCCCCGGGACGAGCAGTACTTC | CASSLGSPRDEQYF
TRBJ2-3 | - | TRBV28 | - | TGTGCCAGCACCCCTGACAAGGGGAAAGGGGAGAGCACAGATACGCAGTATTTT | CASTPDKGKGESTDTQYF
TRBJ2-2 | once | TRBV28 | - | TGTGCCAGCAGTTTATCATGGAGGGGGCAAACCGGGGAGCTGTTTTTT | CASSLSWRGQTGELFF
TRBJ1-6 | - | TRBV5-1 | - | TGCGCCAGCAGCGCGGGGACCGTTCCCTATAATTCACCCCTCCACTTT | CASSAGTVPYNSPLHF
TRBJ1-2 | - | TRBV30 | - | TGTGCCTGGAACCCCGGCGGGGGCGGCGGCTACACCTTC | CAWNPGGGGGYTF
TRBJ1-4 | - | TRBV5-1 | - | TGCGCCAGCAGCTTGCAGGGGCAAGGTAATGAAAAACTGTTTTTT | CASSLQGQGNEKLFF
TRBJ1-4 | - | TRBV28 | - | TGTGCCTCTCGTGCCCTCATCGGAGAACTGTTTTTT | CASRALIGELFF
TRBJ2-7 | - | TRBV4-1 | TRBD2 | TGCGCCAGCAGCCAAAGGACTAGCGGGAGGGACTACGAGCAGTACTTC | CASSQRTSGRDYEQYF
TRBJ1-2 | few | TRBV6-1 | - | TGTGCCAGCAGTGCCAACCTTGGACAGACCAGCGGCTACACCTTC | CASSANLGQTSGYTF
TRBJ2-1 | - | TRBV6-4 | - | TGTGCCAGCAGTGCTAGGCCGTACAATGAGCAGTTCTTC | CASSARPYNEQFF
TRBJ2-6 | - | TRBV28 | TRBD2 | TGTGCCAGCAGGGGACTAGCGGCTATCTCTGGGGCCAACGTCCTGACTTTC | CASRGLAAISGANVLTF
TRBJ2-2 | - | TRBV2 | - | TGTGCCAGCAGTGAAGCGGGGCAGAACACCGGGGAGCTGTTTTTT | CASSEAGQNTGELFF
TRBJ1-1 | - | TRBV7-9 | - | TGTGCCAGCTTTAATAATCGGGGGGCTGGTACTGAAGCTTTCTTT | CASFNNRGAGTEAFF
TRBJ1-1 | - | TRBV27 | - | TGTGCCAGCAGCCCCTATGGGGGAAAGAACACTGAAGCTTTCTTT | CASSPYGGKNTEAFF
TRBJ1-3 | - | TRBV29-1 | - | TGCAGCGTCCTTTTTCAGGGGAGTTCTTTTGGAAACACCATATATTTT | CSVLFQGSSFGNTIYF
TRBJ2-5 | - | TRBV27 | - | TGTGCCAGCAGTTCCTGGGGGGGCCCAGAGACCCAGTACTTC | CASSSWGGPETQYF
TRBJ2-7 | - | TRBV28 | TRBD1 | TGTGCCAGCAGTTCACCCGGGACAGGTAACTACGAGCAGTACTTC | CASSSPGTGNYEQYF
TRBJ1-1 | - | TRBV20-1 | - | TGCAGTGCATGGGGTAACACTGAAGCTTTCTTT | CSAWGNTEAFF
TRBJ2-5 | - | TRBV28 | TRBD1 | TGTGCCAGCAGTTTATCCGGGACAGCAGAGACCCAGTACTTC | CASSLSGTAETQYF
TRBJ2-1 | - | TRBV14 | TRBD2 | TGTGCCAGCAGCCAATTTCTAGCGGATGAGCAGTTCTTC | CASSQFLADEQFF
TRBJ1-2 | - | TRBV6-5 | TRBD1 | TGTGCCAGCAGTTACTCGGCAGGGGGCTATGGCTACACCTTC | CASSYSAGGYGYTF
TRBJ2-1 | - | TRBV5-1 | TRBD2 | TGCGCCAGCAGCGATGGACTAGGCAGTGAGCAGTTCTTC | CASSDGLGSEQFF
TRBJ1-5 | once | TRBV27 | TRBD1 | TGTGCCAGCAGTCCAATATTTGAAAGGACAGGTCGGGGCAATCAGCCCCAGCATTTT | CASSPIFERTGRGNQPQHF
TRBJ1-5 | - | TRBV30 | TRBD1 | TGTGCCGTAACAGGGGGCGGAGGGGTTTCCAATCAGCCCCAGCATTTT | CAVTGGGGVSNQPQHF
TRBJ2-2 | - | TRBV7-3 | - | TGTGCCAGCAGCAAAGCAGGCACCGGGGAGCTGTTTTTT | CASSKAGTGELFF
TRBJ1-2 | - | TRBV20-1 | - | TGCAGTGCTGGACTCTTTGGTGGCTACACCTTC | CSAGLFGGYTF
TRBJ2-7 | once | TRBV2 | - | TGTGCCAGCAGGCACGACTCTTACGAGCAGTACTTC | CASRHDSYEQYF
TRBJ1-5 | - | TRBV28 | - | TGTGCCAGCAGTTCATCTACCGTCGGAAATCAGCCCCAGCATTTT | CASSSSTVGNQPQHF
TRBJ1-1 | once | TRBV5-1 | TRBD1 | TGCGCCAGCAGCTTGTACCAGGACAGGGGTGAAGCTTTCTTT | CASSLYQDRGEAFF
TRBJ2-2 | - | TRBV18 | - | TGTGCCAGCACTTCTACCGGGACACTGAACACCGGGGAGCTGTTTTTT | CASTSTGTLNTGELFF
TRBJ2-7 | - | TRBV5-4 | TRBD2 | TGTGCCAGCAGCTACGGGACTAGCGGGAGAAAAACCTACGAGCAGTACTTC | CASSYGTSGRKTYEQYF
TRBJ1-1 | - | TRBV9 | - | TGTGCCAGCAGCCCTCGGGGGTGGGACACTGAAGCTTTCTTT | CASSPRGWDTEAFF
TRBJ2-5 | - | TRBV5-1 | - | TGCGCCAGCAGCACCCCACAGGGAAGTAAGGAGACCCAGTACTTC | CASSTPQGSKETQYF
TRBJ2-5 | - | TRBV7-2 | TRBD1 | TGTGCCAGCAGCTTAATGGGACAGGGGGGCCAAGAGACCCAGTACTTC | CASSLMGQGGQETQYF
TRBJ2-7 | - | TRBV6-5 | - | TGTGCCAGCAGTCCGACTAGTACCGAGCAGTACTTC | CASSPTSTEQYF
TRBJ1-4 | - | TRBV5-4 | - | TGTGCCAGCAGCTTGTACACCACGAGTAATGAAAAACTGTTTTTT | CASSLYTTSNEKLFF
TRBJ2-7 | - | TRBV27 | TRBD2 | TGTGCCAGCAGTTTAAGGGCTAGCGGGAGCTACGAGCAGTACTTC | CASSLRASGSYEQYF
TRBJ2-7 | - | TRBV7-3 | - | TGTGCCAGCAGCCGAACGGAGGGATCTGGGAAGTACTTC | CASSRTEGSGKYF
TRBJ2-1 | once | TRBV29-1 | TRBD2 | TGCAGCGTTTGGACTAGCGGGTTTGTCAATGAGCAGTTCTTC | CSVWTSGFVNEQFF
TRBJ1-6 | - | TRBV27 | - | TGTGCCAGCAGTCTAGACCTGAATTCACCCCTCCACTTT | CASSLDLNSPLHF
TRBJ2-7 | - | TRBV5-1 | - | TGCGCCAGCAGCTTGACTGCGGGACCGTCCGAGCAGTACTTC | CASSLTAGPSEQYF
TRBJ2-4 | - | TRBV7-9 | TRBD1 | TGTGCCAGCAGCTTGGGGACAGTGGTCTTAAACATTCAGTACTTC | CASSLGTVVLNIQYF